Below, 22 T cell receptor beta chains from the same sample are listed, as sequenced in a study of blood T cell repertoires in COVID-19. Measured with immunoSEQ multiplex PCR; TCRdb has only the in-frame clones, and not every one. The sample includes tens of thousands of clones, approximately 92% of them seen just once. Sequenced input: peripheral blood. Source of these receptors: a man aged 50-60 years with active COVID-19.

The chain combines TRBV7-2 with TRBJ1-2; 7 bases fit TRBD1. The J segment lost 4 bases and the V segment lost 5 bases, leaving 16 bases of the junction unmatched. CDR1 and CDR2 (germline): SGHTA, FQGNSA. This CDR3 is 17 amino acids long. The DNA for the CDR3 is TGTGCCAGCAGCCCTTGGACAGGCGCACGGGCGACCTATGGCTACACCTTC. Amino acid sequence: CASSPWTGARATYGYTF.

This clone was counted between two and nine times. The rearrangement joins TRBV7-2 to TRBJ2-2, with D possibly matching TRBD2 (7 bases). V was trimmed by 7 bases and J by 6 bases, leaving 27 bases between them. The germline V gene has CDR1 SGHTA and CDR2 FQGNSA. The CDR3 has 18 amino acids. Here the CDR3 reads CASIIVGTGGPGAGELFF. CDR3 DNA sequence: TGTGCCAGCATTATCGTGGGGACCGGGGGGCCCGGTGCCGGGGAGCTGTTTTTT.

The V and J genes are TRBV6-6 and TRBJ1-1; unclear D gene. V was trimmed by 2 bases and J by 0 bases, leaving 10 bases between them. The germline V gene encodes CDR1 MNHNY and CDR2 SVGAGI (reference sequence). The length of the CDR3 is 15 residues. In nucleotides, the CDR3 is TGTGCCAGCAGTTACAGCAGGAACTTGAACACTGAAGCTTTCTTT. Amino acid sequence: CASSYSRNLNTEAFF.

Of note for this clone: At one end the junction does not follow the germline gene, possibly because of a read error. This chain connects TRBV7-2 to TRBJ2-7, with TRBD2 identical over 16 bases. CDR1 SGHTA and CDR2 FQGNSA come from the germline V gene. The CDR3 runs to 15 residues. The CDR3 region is CASSLGLAGGREQHF. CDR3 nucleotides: TGTGCCAGCAGCTTGGGACTAGCGGGGGGGCGCGAGCAGCACTTC.

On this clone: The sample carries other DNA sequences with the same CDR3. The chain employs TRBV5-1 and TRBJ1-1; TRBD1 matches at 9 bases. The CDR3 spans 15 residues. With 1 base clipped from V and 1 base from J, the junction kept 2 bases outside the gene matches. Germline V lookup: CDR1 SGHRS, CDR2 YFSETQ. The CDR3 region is CASSLRGQGNTEAFF. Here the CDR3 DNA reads TGCGCCAGCAGCTTGAGGGGACAGGGGAACACTGAAGCTTTCTTT.

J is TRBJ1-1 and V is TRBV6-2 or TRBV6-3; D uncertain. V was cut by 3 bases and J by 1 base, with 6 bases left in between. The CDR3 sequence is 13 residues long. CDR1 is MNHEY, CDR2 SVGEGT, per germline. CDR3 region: CASSYIQNTEAFF. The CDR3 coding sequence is TGTGCCAGCAGTTATATACAGAACACTGAAGCTTTCTTT.

The CDR3 here is CASILYAGANVLTF. CDR3 bases: TGTGCCAGCATCCTCTACGCTGGGGCCAACGTCCTGACTTTC. This chain connects TRBV7-9 to TRBJ2-6, with D unresolved. The CDR3 covers 14 residues. Germline V gene sequence: CDR1 SEHNR, CDR2 FQNEAQ (reference sequence). V shed 7 bases and J shed 2 bases, with 9 bases lying between them. The full variable domain, with the rest looked up from reference TRBV7-9 and TRBJ2-6, is DTGVSQNPRHKITKRGQNVTFRCDPISEHNRLYWYRQTLGQGPEFLTYFQNEAQLEKSRLLSDRFSAERPKGSFSTLEIQRTEQGDSAMYLCASILYAGANVLTFGAGSRLTVL.

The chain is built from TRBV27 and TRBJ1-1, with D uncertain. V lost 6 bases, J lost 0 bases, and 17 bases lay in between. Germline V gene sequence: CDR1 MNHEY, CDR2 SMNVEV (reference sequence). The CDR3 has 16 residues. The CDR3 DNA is TGTGCCAGCAGCATGCAGGTTTCAGTTATGAACACTGAAGCTTTCTTT. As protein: CASSMQVSVMNTEAFF.

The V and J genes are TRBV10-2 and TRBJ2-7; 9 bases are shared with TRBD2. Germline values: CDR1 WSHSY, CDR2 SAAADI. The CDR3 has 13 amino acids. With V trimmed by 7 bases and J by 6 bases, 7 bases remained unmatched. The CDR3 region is CASIEAGGLEQYF. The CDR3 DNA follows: TGCGCCAGCATAGAGGCGGGGGGGCTCGAGCAGTACTTC.

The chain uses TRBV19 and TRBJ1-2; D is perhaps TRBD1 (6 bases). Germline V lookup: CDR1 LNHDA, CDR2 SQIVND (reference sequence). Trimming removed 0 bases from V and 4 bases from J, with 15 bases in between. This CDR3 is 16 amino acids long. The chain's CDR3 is CASSIENDRLSYGYTF. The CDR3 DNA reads TGTGCCAGTAGTATAGAAAATGACAGGCTCAGCTATGGCTACACCTTC.

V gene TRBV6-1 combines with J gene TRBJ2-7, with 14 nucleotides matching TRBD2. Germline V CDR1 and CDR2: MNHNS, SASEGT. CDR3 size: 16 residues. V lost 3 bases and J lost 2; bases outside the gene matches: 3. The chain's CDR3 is CASSDRGLAGAYEQYF. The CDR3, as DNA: TGTGCCAGCAGTGACCGGGGACTAGCGGGGGCCTACGAGCAGTACTTC.

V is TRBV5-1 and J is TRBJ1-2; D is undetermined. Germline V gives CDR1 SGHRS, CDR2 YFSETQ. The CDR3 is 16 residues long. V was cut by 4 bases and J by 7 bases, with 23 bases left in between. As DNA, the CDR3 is TGCGCCAGCAGCCTTAACCAATTGGGTTTTGACTCTGGCTACACCTTC. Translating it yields CASSLNQLGFDSGYTF.

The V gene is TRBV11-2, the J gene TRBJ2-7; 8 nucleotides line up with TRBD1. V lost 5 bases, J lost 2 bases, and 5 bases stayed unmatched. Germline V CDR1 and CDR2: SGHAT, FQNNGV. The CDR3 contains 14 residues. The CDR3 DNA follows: TGTGCCAGCAGCCTCGGACAGGGCACCTACGAGCAGTACTTC. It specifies CASSLGQGTYEQYF.

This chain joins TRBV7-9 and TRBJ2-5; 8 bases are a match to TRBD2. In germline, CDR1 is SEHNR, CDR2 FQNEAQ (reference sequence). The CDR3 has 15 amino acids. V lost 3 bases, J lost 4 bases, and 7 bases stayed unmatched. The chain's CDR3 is CASSFLRGVGETQYF. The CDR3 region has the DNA TGTGCCAGCAGCTTTTTGCGGGGGGTTGGAGAGACCCAGTACTTC.

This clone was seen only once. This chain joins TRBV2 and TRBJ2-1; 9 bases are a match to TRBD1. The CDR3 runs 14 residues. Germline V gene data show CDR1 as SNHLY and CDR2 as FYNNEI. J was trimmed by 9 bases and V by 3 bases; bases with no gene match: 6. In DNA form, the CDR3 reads TGTGCCAGCAGTGATGGGACAGGGCGCATTGAGCAGTTCTTC. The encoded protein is CASSDGTGRIEQFF.

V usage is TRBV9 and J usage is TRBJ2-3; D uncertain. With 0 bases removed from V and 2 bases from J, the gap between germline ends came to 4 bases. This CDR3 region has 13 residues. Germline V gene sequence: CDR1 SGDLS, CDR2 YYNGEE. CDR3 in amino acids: CASSVGLTDTQYF. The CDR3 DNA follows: TGTGCCAGCAGCGTAGGACTCACAGATACGCAGTATTTT.

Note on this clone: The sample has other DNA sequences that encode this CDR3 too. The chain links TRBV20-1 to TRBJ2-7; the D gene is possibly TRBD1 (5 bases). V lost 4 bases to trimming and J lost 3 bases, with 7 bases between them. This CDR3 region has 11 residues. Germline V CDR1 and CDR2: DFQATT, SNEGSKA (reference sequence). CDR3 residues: CSATTGYEQYF. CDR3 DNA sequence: TGCAGTGCTACAACAGGCTACGAGCAGTACTTC.

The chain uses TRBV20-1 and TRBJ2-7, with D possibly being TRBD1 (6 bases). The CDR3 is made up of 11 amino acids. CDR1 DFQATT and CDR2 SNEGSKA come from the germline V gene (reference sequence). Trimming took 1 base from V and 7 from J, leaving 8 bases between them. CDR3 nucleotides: TGCAGTGCTAGAGGGGGGCGGGAGCAGTACTTC. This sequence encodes CSARGGREQYF.

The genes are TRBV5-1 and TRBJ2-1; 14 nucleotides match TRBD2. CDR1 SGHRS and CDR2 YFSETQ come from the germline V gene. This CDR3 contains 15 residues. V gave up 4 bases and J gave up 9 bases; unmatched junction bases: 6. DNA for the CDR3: TGCGCCAGCAGCCCGGGACTAGCGGGAGAAGGTGAGCAGTTCTTC. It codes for CASSPGLAGEGEQFF.

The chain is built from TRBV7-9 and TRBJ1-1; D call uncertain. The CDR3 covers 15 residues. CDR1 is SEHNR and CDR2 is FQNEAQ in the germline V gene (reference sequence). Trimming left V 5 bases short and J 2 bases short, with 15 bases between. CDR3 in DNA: TGTGCCAGCAGCGCCCGTGGGCCGACAAACACTGAAGCTTTCTTT. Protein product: CASSARGPTNTEAFF.

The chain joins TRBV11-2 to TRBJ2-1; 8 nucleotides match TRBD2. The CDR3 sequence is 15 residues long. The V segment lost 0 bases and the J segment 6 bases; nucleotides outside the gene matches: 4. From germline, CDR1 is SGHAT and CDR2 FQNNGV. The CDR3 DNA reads TGTGCCAGCAGCTTAGATGGCGGGGGGTTCAATGAGCAGTTCTTC. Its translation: CASSLDGGGFNEQFF.

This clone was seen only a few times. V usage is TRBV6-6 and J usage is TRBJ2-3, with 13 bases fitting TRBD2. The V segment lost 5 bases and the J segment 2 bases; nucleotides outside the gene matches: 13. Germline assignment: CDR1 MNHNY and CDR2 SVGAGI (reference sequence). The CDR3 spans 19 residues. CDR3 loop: CASSPLRGLAGVITDTQYF. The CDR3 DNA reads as TGTGCCAGCAGTCCCCTAAGAGGACTAGCGGGAGTGATCACAGATACGCAGTATTTT.